The present entry profiles one T cell receptor beta chain with its context. The antigen is undetermined. Germline CDR1 and CDR2: MDHEN and SYDVKM. V shed 8 bases and J shed 8 bases, with 12 bases lying between them. This CDR3 is built from 11 residues. The data were obtained in a study of T cell clones after liver transplantation. Study-level background: At least one year of complete immunosuppression withdrawal without enzymes over twice normal defined tolerance.

General study results and limits: Donor-reactive sequences fell more than third party-reactive ones, suggesting partial deletion.

The protocol was immunoSEQ multiplex PCR, while the TCRdb copy is restricted to in-frame clones and leaves out a portion. The sample carries 60,000 or so clones, 60% to 75% recorded once. This rearrangement joins TRBV28 to TRBJ1-2, with a possible D match to TRBD1 (6 bases). The clonotype comes from a human patient who received a liver transplant. These T cells may partly come from the graft donor. This sample comprised CD4+ T cells from blood, obtained at the 22-month timepoint. The CDR3 protein is CASGWRGGYTF. Here the CDR3 DNA reads TGTGCCAGCGGGTGGAGGGGGGGCTACACCTTC.